Below are 5 T cell receptor beta chains sequenced from a single sample in a study of long-term antiretroviral therapy in people with HIV. A v3.0 immunoSEQ assay was performed at survey level. Produced via immunoSEQ multiplex PCR; TCRdb's table is partial and in-frame only. Of 25,000 to 30,000 clones in the sample, roughly 84% were seen once. Sequencing was performed on unsorted PBMCs, taken 0.4 years after starting antiretroviral therapy. These receptors all come from a man aged 18-30 years with HIV.

The chain uses TRBV19 and TRBJ1-2; D may be TRBD1 (5 bases). The CDR3 has 13 residues. V was cut by 1 base and J by 10 bases, with 13 bases left in between. Germline V gene sequence: CDR1 LNHDA, CDR2 SQIVND (reference sequence). CDR3 sequence: CASSIGFQGPYTF. CDR3 bases: TGTGCCAGTAGTATAGGGTTTCAGGGTCCCTACACCTTC.

J is TRBJ2-7 and V is TRBV4-3, with D unresolved. V was pared by 0 bases and J by 0 bases, with 9 bases between. Germline V gene lookup returns CDR1 LGHNA and CDR2 YSLEER. CDR3 length: 15 residues. The CDR3 loop is CASSQDKASSYEQYF. As DNA, the CDR3 is TGCGCCAGCAGCCAAGATAAGGCCAGCTCCTACGAGCAGTACTTC.

This clone was found once. This chain connects TRBV7-6 to TRBJ1-2; D is possibly TRBD1 (5 bases). Germline-derived CDR1 and CDR2 are SGHVS and FNYEAQ. This CDR3 has 18 residues. Trimming cost V 2 bases and J 1 base, with 20 bases left between them. DNA of the CDR3: TGTGCCAGCAGCTTAATTGAGAAAGGGGAGCGGGGTAACTATGGCTACACCTTC. It codes for CASSLIEKGERGNYGYTF. Complete variable domain (other parts from reference TRBV7-6 and TRBJ1-2): GAGVSQSPRYKVTKRGQDVALRCDPISGHVSLYWYRQALGQGPEFLTYFNYEAQQDKSGLPNDRFSAERPEGSISTLTIQRTEQRDSAMYRCASSLIEKGERGNYGYTFGSGTRLTVV.

This chain links TRBV5-6 with TRBJ2-1, with 8 bases matching TRBD1. The V segment lost 3 bases and the J segment 5 bases; nucleotides outside the gene matches: 10. Germline V gene lookup returns CDR1 SGHDT and CDR2 YYEEEE. CDR3 length: 16 residues. The CDR3 region has the DNA TGTGCCAGCAGCTATATTGGACAGGGCTTTAACAATGAGCAGTTCTTC. The encoded protein is CASSYIGQGFNNEQFF.

Worth noting for this clone: Other DNA sequences in this specimen translate into the identical CDR3. The genes are TRBV9 and TRBJ2-2; D not resolved. CDR1 and CDR2 from the germline V gene are SGDLS and YYNGEE. Trimming removed 2 bases at V and 2 bases at J, with 10 bases between. This CDR3 region has 15 residues. CDR3 amino acids: CASSVNSPNTGELFF. The CDR3 bases are TGTGCCAGCAGCGTGAACAGCCCAAACACCGGGGAGCTGTTTTTT.